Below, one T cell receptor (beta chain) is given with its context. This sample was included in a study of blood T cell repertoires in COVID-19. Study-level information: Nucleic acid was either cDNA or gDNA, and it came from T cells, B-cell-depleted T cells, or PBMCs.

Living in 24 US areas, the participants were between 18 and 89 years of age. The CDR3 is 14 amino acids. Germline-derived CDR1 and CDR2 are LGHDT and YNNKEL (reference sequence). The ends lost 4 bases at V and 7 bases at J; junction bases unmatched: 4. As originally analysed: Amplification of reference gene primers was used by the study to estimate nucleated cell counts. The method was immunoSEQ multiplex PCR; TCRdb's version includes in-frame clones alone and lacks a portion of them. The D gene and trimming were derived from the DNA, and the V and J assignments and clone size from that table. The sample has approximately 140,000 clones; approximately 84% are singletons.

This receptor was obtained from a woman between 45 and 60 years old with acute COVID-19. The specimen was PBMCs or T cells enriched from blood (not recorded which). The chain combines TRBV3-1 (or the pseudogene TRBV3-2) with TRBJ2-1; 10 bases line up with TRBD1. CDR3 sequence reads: CASSPTGGLNEQFF. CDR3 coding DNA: TGTGCCAGCAGCCCGACAGGGGGCTTAAATGAGCAGTTCTTC.